What follows is one TCR beta chain and its context. Germline values: CDR1 LNHDA, CDR2 SQIVND (reference sequence). Trimming removed 4 bases at V and 4 bases at J, with 9 bases between. The CDR3 covers 13 residues. This record belongs to a study of blood T cell repertoires in COVID-19. In the source study's methods: It was from reference gene primer amplification that nucleated cell counts were estimated. Only in-frame clones appear in the TCRdb table, and some are missing; sequencing was by immunoSEQ multiplex PCR. V and J calls and clone size follow that table, whereas D and trimming were derived from the DNA. The data show roughly 230,000 clones, 70% to 90% seen once. Enrollees, roughly 18 to 89 years old, lived in 24 US areas.

Sequences were obtained from PBMCs or T cells enriched from blood (not recorded which). The genes are TRBV19 and TRBJ2-3; a weak D match, TRBD2 (5 bases). This sequence was found in a woman between 50 and 59 years old who had been exposed to COVID-19. In DNA, the CDR3 is TGTGCCAGTAGTAGCCTAGCTTCAGATACGCAGTATTTT. Translated, it gives CASSSLASDTQYF.